Described below is a single TCR beta chain sequence and its context. Antigen specificity is unknown. The sample is drawn from a study of human T cells and chemical hapten exposure. Looking at the study overall: Throughout a study of roughly 25 weeks, patients underwent weekly scalp administration of diphenylcyclopropenone doses. Alopecia universalis, totalis or areata was present in patients who were mostly female.

TCRdb used MiXCR to reprocess the RACE reads, holding one entry per CDR3 protein. In the table there are under 45,000 distinct CDR3 sequences, 9% to 12% of which are singletons. The V gene's germline CDR1 is LGHDT and CDR2 YNNKEL (reference sequence). This CDR3 is built from 16 residues. The germline V and J ends were trimmed by 0 bases and 2 bases, with 12 bases remaining between them. Study observations and caveats: Each of the donors had alopecia, so their immune responses may not resemble those of healthy people. There was no change with DPC sensitization in TCRs above 1 in 1000 frequency.

Time point given: pre-sensitization, week 0. The treatment denotes: therapeutic diphenylcyclopropenone sensitization with weekly scalp DPC. Total RNA was isolated from whole blood that had not been fractionated. The sample in question was whole blood, obtained in connection with sensitization to the hapten diphenylcyclopropenone (DPC). The receptor was derived from a man aged 45-60 years with alopecia areata. Some clones in this sample may be carry-over from other donors' samples. This chain joins TRBV3-1 and TRBJ2-3, with D tentatively TRBD2 (6 bases). Here the CDR3 reads CASSQDSGLITDTQYF. Here the CDR3 DNA reads TGTGCCAGCAGCCAAGATAGCGGCTTAATCACAGATACGCAGTATTTT.